The present TCR beta chain was sequenced within a study of OX40 agonist ivuxolimab in advanced cancers. Germline V gene sequence: CDR1 LGHNA, CDR2 YNFKEQ. V lost 5 bases, J lost 2 bases, and 12 bases lay in between. The CDR3 has 14 amino acids. The method was immunoSEQ multiplex PCR; TCRdb's version includes in-frame clones alone and lacks a portion of them. In the table there are about 68,000 clones, approximately 86% of which are singletons. The sequence was obtained from an adult with an advanced solid tumor such as melanoma, head and neck, liver or kidney cancer. V gene TRBV4-2 combines with J gene TRBJ1-2; D is undetermined. The sample was CD4+ or CD8+ T cells sorted from blood, taken in a trial of the OX40 agonist ivuxolimab. CDR3 loop: CASSLSGENYGYTF. CDR3 sequence (DNA): TGTGCCAGCAGCTTAAGTGGGGAAAACTATGGCTACACCTTC.